These T cell receptor beta chains were read from a single sample in a study of blood T cell repertoires in COVID-19. Assay: immunoSEQ multiplex PCR; the TCRdb copy retains only in-frame clones and omits some. The profile shows under 55,000 clones, about 88% of them singletons. Source material: peripheral blood. These TCRs come from a man between 40 and 49 years old with active COVID-19. The CDR3 runs from the conserved cysteine through the conserved F or W. The D gene is left open where the match is weak. A row's size may be missing; if present it is once, few, many or a size class.

DNA | CDR3 | V | D | size | J
TGTGCCAGCAGCCAAGAGCTGAGCGACGAGCAGTACTTC | CASSQELSDEQYF | TRBV14 | NA | NA | TRBJ2-7
TGTGCCAGCAGCCCCCGGACAGGGCCAAATTCACCCCTCCACTTT | CASSPRTGPNSPLHF | TRBV7-3 | TRBD1 | few | TRBJ1-6
TGTGCCAGCGGTACTAGCGGGAGGTTTTCCTACGAGCAGTACTTC | CASGTSGRFSYEQYF | TRBV6-5 | TRBD2 | NA | TRBJ2-7
TGTGCCAGTAGTGGACAGGGAAGCACTGAAGCTTTCTTT | CASSGQGSTEAFF | TRBV19 | TRBD1 | NA | TRBJ1-1
TGCGCCAGCTCCCAGGGTACTAGCGGGAGCGATGAGCAGTTCTTC | CASSQGTSGSDEQFF | TRBV5-1 | TRBD2 | NA | TRBJ2-1
TGTGCCAGCAGTTACCTATCCTCGGGGGGGGCCTACGAGCAGTACTTC | CASSYLSSGGAYEQYF | TRBV6-5 | TRBD2 | NA | TRBJ2-7
TGTGCCAGCAGCTATCAAACAACTAATGAAAAACTGTTTTTT | CASSYQTTNEKLFF | TRBV7-9 | NA | NA | TRBJ1-4
TGCGCCAGCAGCCCGGGACTAGCAGCCTACAATGAGCAGTTCTTC | CASSPGLAAYNEQFF | TRBV4-1 | TRBD2 | NA | TRBJ2-1
TGTGCCAGCACAGCTACCCCAGGCTACGAGCAGTACTTC | CASTATPGYEQYF | TRBV28 | NA | NA | TRBJ2-7
TGTGCCAGCAGTCGGTGGACTAGCGGGAGGTACACAGATACGCAGTATTTT | CASSRWTSGRYTDTQYF | TRBV2 | TRBD2 | NA | TRBJ2-3
TGTGCCACCACCTCCGTAGACAATGAGCAGTTCTTC | CATTSVDNEQFF | TRBV24-1 | NA | NA | TRBJ2-1
TGTGCCAGCACCGCGGCGGGGTACGAGCAGTACTTC | CASTAAGYEQYF | TRBV5-6 | NA | NA | TRBJ2-7
TGTGCCAGTAGTATGGGCCAGATGAACACTGAAGCTTTCTTT | CASSMGQMNTEAFF | TRBV19 | NA | NA | TRBJ1-1